A single sample is the source of the 25 T cell receptor beta chains below, sequenced in a study of CD8 T cells in Susac syndrome. The authors reverse transcribed roughly 0.5 to 1 ug RNA with random hexamers. Via MiXCR, TCRdb re-called the immunoSEQ multiplex PCR reads, giving one row per CDR3 protein. In the table there are roughly 200,000 distinct CDR3 sequences, about 95% of which are singletons. Sequencing was performed on CD4+ T cells from PBMCs. Receptor source: a human donor with Susac syndrome.

V usage is TRBV5-1 and J usage is TRBJ2-2; 8 bases are shared with TRBD1. J was trimmed by 4 bases and V by 4 bases; bases with no gene match: 9. CDR1 and CDR2 (germline): SGHRS, YFSETQ. The CDR3 runs 16 residues. CDR3 residues: CASSPRQGPGTGELFF. The CDR3 DNA reads TGCGCCAGCAGCCCACGACAGGGGCCGGGCACCGGGGAGCTGTTTTTT.

V and J are TRBV12-3 or TRBV12-4 and TRBJ1-1; 7 nucleotides agree with TRBD1. Trimming at V came to 3 bases and at J to 5 bases, leaving 6 bases not matched to a gene. The CDR3 is made up of 14 amino acids. The CDR3 region has the DNA TGTGCCAGCAGTTTCGAGGGGGCGATGACTGAAGCTTTCTTT. Protein sequence: CASSFEGAMTEAFF.

The genes are TRBV7-3 and TRBJ2-7; tentative D call: TRBD2 (5 bases). CDR1 and CDR2 (germline): SGHTA, FQGTGA. The V end was cut by 3 bases, the J end by 6 bases, with 12 bases between. The CDR3 is 13 amino acids. The CDR3 DNA is TGTGCCAGCAGCTTCGGGCGAGGGTTCGAGCAGTACTTC. It yields the protein CASSFGRGFEQYF.

The J gene is TRBJ2-3, the V gene TRBV20-1; 10 bases align to TRBD2. The CDR3 spans 15 residues. With V trimmed by 1 base and J by 4 bases, 5 bases remained unmatched. Germline V gene sequence: CDR1 DFQATT, CDR2 SNEGSKA (reference sequence). CDR3 DNA: TGCAGTGCTAGAGGTCTAGCGGGAGATGCAGATACGCAGTATTTT. Translated, it gives CSARGLAGDADTQYF.

CDR3: CSVLMGRQGGNYGYTF. The CDR3 DNA is TGCAGCGTTTTGATGGGTAGACAGGGCGGTAACTATGGCTACACCTTC. The chain is built from TRBV29-1 and TRBJ1-2; 7 nucleotides agree with TRBD1. This CDR3 has 16 residues. Per the germline V gene, CDR1 is SQVTM and CDR2 is ANQGSEA. Trimming at V came to 5 bases and at J to 1 base, leaving 13 bases not matched to a gene.

The chain uses TRBV29-1 and TRBJ2-5; 8 positions agree with TRBD1. Per the germline V gene, CDR1 is SQVTM and CDR2 is ANQGSEA. This CDR3 has 13 amino acids. Trimming cost V 6 bases and J 5 bases; bases outside gene matches: 8. CDR3 DNA sequence: TGCAGCGTACAGGGGGAGTCCGGGGAGACCCAGTACTTC. Amino acid sequence: CSVQGESGETQYF.

J is TRBJ1-3 and V is TRBV7-2; D gene unclear. The CDR3 runs to 14 residues. Trimming shortened V by 5 bases and J by 5 bases, and 13 bases separated the two germline ends. CDR1 and CDR2 (germline): SGHTA, FQGNSA. DNA for the CDR3: TGTGCCAGCAGCCCAACCCTGGCAAGAAACACCATATATTTT. It yields the protein CASSPTLARNTIYF. Full variable domain (rest looked up from reference TRBV7-2 and TRBJ1-3): GAGVSQSPSNKVTEKGKDVELRCDPISGHTALYWYRQSLGQGLEFLIYFQGNSAPDKSGLPSDRFSAERTGGSVSTLTIQRTQQEDSAVYLCASSPTLARNTIYFGEGSWLTVV.

The chain uses TRBV6-1 and TRBJ2-7; possibly TRBD1 for D (6 bases). CDR1 MNHNS and CDR2 SASEGT come from the germline V gene. This CDR3 is 15 amino acids long. The ends were cut back, 2 bases at V and 3 bases at J, with 14 bases in the middle. CDR3 region: CASSERGTEIYEQYF. The CDR3 DNA reads as TGTGCCAGCAGTGAAAGGGGGACCGAGATCTACGAGCAGTACTTC.

The chain is built from TRBV12-3 or TRBV12-4 and TRBJ1-1, with a weak D call TRBD1 (5 bases). The CDR3 length is 12 residues. V lost 10 bases and J lost 0, with 9 bases in between. The CDR3: CATRAMNTEAFF. The CDR3 nucleotides read TGTGCCACCAGGGCGATGAACACTGAAGCTTTCTTT.

V gene TRBV29-1 combines with J gene TRBJ2-2; 9 bases line up with TRBD1. Germline CDR1 reads SQVTM; CDR2 reads ANQGSEA. Germline trimming cut 6 bases from V and 4 bases from J; bases unmatched to any gene: 9. This CDR3 contains 15 residues. Here the CDR3 reads CSVTIGTGSTGELFF. CDR3 in DNA: TGCAGCGTCACGATTGGGACAGGGTCCACCGGGGAGCTGTTTTTT.

The genes are TRBV30 and TRBJ1-2; D is possibly TRBD1 (5 bases). V was cut by 0 bases and J by 0 bases, with 11 bases left in between. Germline lookup yields CDR1 GTSNPN and CDR2 SVGIG (reference sequence). The CDR3 loop spans 15 amino acids. As DNA, the CDR3 is TGTGCCTGGAGTGTCCGGGGCCGTACTAACTATGGCTACACCTTC. Its translation is CAWSVRGRTNYGYTF.

The V gene is TRBV12-3 or TRBV12-4, the J gene TRBJ2-1, with a possible D match to TRBD2 (6 bases). The V and J ends lost 0 bases and 10 bases respectively, with 10 bases between them. This CDR3 contains 13 residues. The CDR3 here is CASSLAGGDEQFF. The DNA of the CDR3 is TGTGCCAGCAGTTTAGCGGGGGGTGACGAGCAGTTCTTC.

The chain links TRBV5-1 to TRBJ1-4, with no clear D. Germline V gene lookup returns CDR1 SGHRS and CDR2 YFSETQ. Trimming took off 5 bases at V and 0 bases at J, with 8 bases between the two ends. The CDR3 sequence is 14 residues long. CDR3 protein: CASRARATNEKLFF. Here the CDR3 DNA reads TGCGCCAGCAGGGCCCGCGCAACTAATGAAAAACTGTTTTTT.

This chain uses TRBV19 with TRBJ1-5; D unclear. V lost 3 bases, J lost 1 base, and 10 bases lay in between. This CDR3 contains 15 residues. The germline V gene has CDR1 LNHDA and CDR2 SQIVND (reference sequence). The DNA for the CDR3 is TGTGCCAGTAGTATGGCCCGGGGAAGCAATCAGCCCCAGCATTTT. It specifies CASSMARGSNQPQHF.

This sequence joins TRBV7-2 and TRBJ2-5; 8 bases fit TRBD1. Germline V gene lookup returns CDR1 SGHTA and CDR2 FQGNSA. V was clipped by 1 base and J by 0 bases; unmatched bases: 4. The CDR3 consists of 16 residues. The CDR3 nucleotides are TGTGCCAGCAGCTTAGGAAGGACAGGGAACCAAGAGACCCAGTACTTC. Its translation is CASSLGRTGNQETQYF.

CDR3 region: CASEGGRVYEQYF. Written as DNA, the CDR3 is TGTGCCAGCGAGGGGGGCAGGGTCTACGAGCAGTACTTC. The rearrangement uses TRBV28 and TRBJ2-7; tentatively, D is TRBD1 or TRBD2 (6 bases each). The CDR3 consists of 13 residues. Trimming took off 8 bases at V and 3 bases at J, with 14 bases between the two ends. Germline CDR1 is MDHEN and CDR2 is SYDVKM.

The chain links TRBV5-1 to TRBJ2-7; 7 bases fit TRBD2. The CDR3 totals 15 residues. Germline V gives CDR1 SGHRS, CDR2 YFSETQ. Trimming cost V 7 bases and J 2 bases; bases outside gene matches: 12. The CDR3 region is CASSFGGELTYEQYF. For the CDR3, the DNA is TGCGCCAGCTCCTTTGGGGGGGAATTGACCTACGAGCAGTACTTC.

About this clonotype itself: A read error may account for a junction end that differs from germline. The CDR3 loop reads CAISTSVISDNEQFF. CDR3 DNA: TGTGCCATCAGTACTAGCGTTATCTCCGACAATGAGCAGTTCTTC. This chain uses TRBV10-3 with TRBJ2-1; TRBD2 agrees at 7 bases. The CDR3 runs to 15 residues. Germline V gene lookup returns CDR1 ENHRY and CDR2 SYGVKD.

In its sample, this clonotype was seen a few times. For the CDR3, the DNA is TGCGCCAGCAGCCAAGATCCCAGGGCCAATGAGCAGTTCTTC. The encoded protein is CASSQDPRANEQFF. The genes are TRBV4-3 and TRBJ2-1, with D tentatively TRBD1 (5 bases). Trimming left V 0 bases short and J 6 bases short, with 9 bases between. The CDR3 has 14 residues. The germline V gene has CDR1 LGHNA and CDR2 YSLEER.

This chain uses TRBV5-1 with TRBJ1-2; D perhaps matches TRBD1 (5 bases). V lost 0 bases to trimming and J lost 8 bases, with 17 bases between them. The CDR3 has 15 residues. Germline V gene sequence: CDR1 SGHRS, CDR2 YFSETQ. The CDR3 DNA is TGCGCCAGCAGCTTGGATCCGGGGCAGACCCTAGGCTACACCTTC. It specifies CASSLDPGQTLGYTF.

The V gene is TRBV30, the J gene TRBJ1-2; D remains unclear. The CDR3 is 15 amino acids. Trimming took off 0 bases at V and 0 bases at J, with 11 bases between the two ends. CDR1 is GTSNPN and CDR2 is SVGIG in the germline V gene (reference sequence). CDR3 region: CAWSVRREANYGYTF. The CDR3 nucleotides are TGTGCCTGGAGTGTACGTAGGGAGGCTAACTATGGCTACACCTTC. The full variable domain, with the rest looked up from reference TRBV30 and TRBJ1-2, is SQTIHQWPATLVQPVGSPLSLECTVEGTSNPNLYWYRQAAGRGLQLLFYSVGIGQISSEVPQNLSASRPQDRQFILSSKKLLLSDSGFYLCAWSVRREANYGYTFGSGTRLTVV.

This chain links TRBV28 with TRBJ2-1; possible D gene TRBD2, 5 bases. The CDR3 is 13 amino acids. V shed 5 bases and J shed 7 bases, with 12 bases lying between them. Per the germline V gene, CDR1 is MDHEN and CDR2 is SYDVKM. The CDR3 DNA sequence: TGTGCCAGCAGTACGGACTGGAGGAATGAGCAGTTCTTC. Its protein product is CASSTDWRNEQFF.

This chain connects TRBV9 to TRBJ2-7; 7 nucleotides line up with TRBD2. Trimming took 0 bases from V and 3 from J; bases not matched to a gene: 3. There are 14 residues in the CDR3. Germline V gene sequence: CDR1 SGDLS, CDR2 YYNGEE. CDR3 sequence reads: CASSVDQRDYEQYF. DNA of the CDR3: TGTGCCAGCAGCGTAGACCAGCGGGACTACGAGCAGTACTTC.

This chain joins TRBV2 and TRBJ2-3; a possible D gene is TRBD2 (5 bases). CDR3 size: 15 residues. Germline V gene lookup returns CDR1 SNHLY and CDR2 FYNNEI. V was shortened by 6 bases and J by 0 bases, with 13 bases between the two germline ends. The CDR3 sequence: CASSPWTGSTDTQYF. The CDR3 bases are TGTGCCAGCAGCCCGTGGACTGGAAGCACAGATACGCAGTATTTT.

This chain uses TRBV12-5 with TRBJ1-4; the D is unclear. The germline V and J ends were trimmed by 7 bases and 3 bases, with 12 bases remaining between them. Germline CDR1 LGHNT, CDR2 FRNRAP. This CDR3 comprises 14 residues. This chain's CDR3 is CASALGLPNEKLFF. CDR3 DNA sequence: TGTGCTAGTGCCCTCGGCCTACCTAATGAAAAACTGTTTTTT.